Listed below are T cell receptor beta chains from one sample, sequenced in a study of blood T cell repertoires in COVID-19. Produced via immunoSEQ multiplex PCR; TCRdb's table is partial and in-frame only. Found here are 15,000 to 20,000 clones, about 90% of them singletons; the top ten hold about 7.9%. The source material was peripheral blood. These receptors all stem from a human donor with active COVID-19. The donor label of this sample is uncertain. CDR3s include the opening cysteine and the closing phenylalanine or tryptophan. The D gene is left open where the match is weak. Where a row states a size, it is once, few, many or the class of an expanded clone; other rows omit it.

once,TRBJ2-3,.,TRBV24-1,TGTGCCACCAGAGCCGCAACTACAGATACGCAGTATTTT,CATRAATTDTQYF
.,TRBJ2-1,.,TRBV14,TGTGCCAGCAGCCTTTCCAGCTCCTACAATGAGCAGTTCTTC,CASSLSSSYNEQFF
.,TRBJ1-5,.,TRBV10-2,TGCGCCAGCAGTGAGTTTGGGGGCCAGCCCCAGCATTTT,CASSEFGGQPQHF
.,TRBJ2-1,.,TRBV7-9,TGTGCCAGCAGCTTACCCCAGGTCGGCATCAATGAGCAGTTCTTC,CASSLPQVGINEQFF
.,TRBJ2-2,.,TRBV14,TGTGCCAGCAGCCAATTTTCCGGGAGATCTATCGGGGAGCTGTTTTTT,CASSQFSGRSIGELFF
.,TRBJ2-2,.,TRBV19,TGTGCCAGTAGACTCACCGGGGAGCTGTTTTTT,CASRLTGELFF
.,TRBJ1-2,.,TRBV21-1,TGTGCCAGCAGCCTTGACCGGGACAGCCAATTGGGCTACACCTTC,CASSLDRDSQLGYTF
.,TRBJ2-7,TRBD1,TRBV19,TGTGCCAGTAGTAGTCCGGGACAGCTAAAGTACTTC,CASSSPGQLKYF
.,TRBJ2-7,.,TRBV14,TGTGCCAGCAGCCAAACCCAGGGATGGGGCGAGCAGTACTTC,CASSQTQGWGEQYF
.,TRBJ2-7,TRBD1,TRBV24-1,TGTGCCACCAGTGATTGGACAGGGAAGTTCTACGAGCAGTACTTC,CATSDWTGKFYEQYF
.,TRBJ1-4,TRBD1,TRBV7-2,TGTGCCAGCAGCTTAGGGAGACAGGGCGTTATAGGAGAAAAACTGTTTTTT,CASSLGRQGVIGEKLFF
.,TRBJ2-1,TRBD2,TRBV19,TGTGCCAGTAGTGCGACGGGACTAGAATACAATGAGCAGTTCTTC,CASSATGLEYNEQFF
few,TRBJ2-7,TRBD2,TRBV6-5,TGTGCCAGCAGTTACGCGGGACTAGCTGGGGAGCAGTACTTC,CASSYAGLAGEQYF
.,TRBJ2-2,.,TRBV24-1,TGTGCCACCAGTGAAGGGACCCTTGGGAGGGGGGAGCTGTTTTTT,CATSEGTLGRGELFF
.,TRBJ2-7,.,TRBV7-8,TGTGCCAGCAGCTTATTCGACGGGGTCTCCTACGAGCAGTACTTC,CASSLFDGVSYEQYF
.,TRBJ1-4,TRBD1,TRBV12-3/TRBV12-4,TGTGCCAGCAGTCCACAGGGGTCTGAAAAACTGTTTTTT,CASSPQGSEKLFF
.,TRBJ2-7,TRBD2,TRBV4-2,TGTGCCAGCAAACCGCGGGAGGGACCGACCTACGAGCAGTACTTC,CASKPREGPTYEQYF
.,TRBJ1-4,.,TRBV3-1/TRBV3-2,TGTGCCAGCAGCCAAGGGACAGTAAATGAAAAACTGTTTTTT,CASSQGTVNEKLFF